This TCR beta chain was documented in a study of blood T cell repertoires in COVID-19. In the study overall: The cDNA or gDNA used as material had been derived from T cells, B-cell-depleted T cells, or PBMCs.

In the study's own analysis: For nucleated cells, counts were estimated from reference gene primer amplification. Only in-frame clones appear in the TCRdb table, and some are missing; sequencing was by immunoSEQ multiplex PCR. That table furnishes V, J and clone size, whereas the DNA furnished D and trimming. Of 83,000 or so clones detected, around 90% appear once; the ten largest clones hold about 8%. Germline V gene lookup returns CDR1 MDHEN and CDR2 SYDVKM. The CDR3 length is 15 residues. The ends lost 6 bases at V and 2 bases at J; junction bases unmatched: 7. The chain is built from TRBV28 and TRBJ1-5; 7 nucleotides match TRBD1. This TCR came from a man older than 75 with active or convalescent COVID-19. The sample comprised peripheral blood. The chain's CDR3 is CASRKYGQGNQPQHF. DNA for the CDR3: TGTGCCAGCAGGAAGTATGGACAGGGCAATCAGCCCCAGCATTTT.